Listed below are T cell receptor beta chains from one sample, sequenced in a study of CD8+ T cells in alopecia areata. Data came from immunoSEQ multiplex PCR; TCRdb stores just in-frame clones and leaves some out. The sample lists 270,000 or so clones, roughly 60% occurring once. The material sequenced was CD4+ T cells sorted from blood, taken at week 24, from a patient treated with tofacitinib. Receptors originate from a human donor with alopecia areata. Both conserved end residues are part of each CDR3. D genes are given only for firm matches. Clone size is given for some rows only: seen once, a few or many times, or a class if the clone is expanded.

J: TRBJ1-2
D: .
size: .
V: TRBV5-1
CDR3: CASSSREARETDGYTF

J: TRBJ2-3
D: .
size: .
V: TRBV6-5
CDR3: CATHVPGLRDTQYF

J: TRBJ2-5
D: TRBD2
size: .
V: TRBV9
CDR3: CASSVLVAGGQETQYF

J: TRBJ2-7
D: .
size: few
V: TRBV7-2
CDR3: CASSASIEQYF

J: TRBJ1-5
D: .
size: .
V: TRBV30
CDR3: CAWDVRGAGGRQPQHF

J: TRBJ1-2
D: .
size: .
V: TRBV9
CDR3: CASSPRVPAYGYTF

J: TRBJ2-1
D: TRBD1
size: .
V: TRBV30
CDR3: CAWSARDRVTLNEQFF

J: TRBJ1-1
D: TRBD1
size: few
V: TRBV2
CDR3: CASSGDRVGTEAFF

J: TRBJ2-7
D: .
size: few
V: TRBV7-8
CDR3: CASSLIGAYEQYF

J: TRBJ2-7
D: TRBD2
size: many
V: TRBV4-1
CDR3: CASSHDGLAGAYEQYF

J: TRBJ1-6
D: TRBD1
size: few
V: TRBV19
CDR3: CASSVTGGNSPLHF

J: TRBJ1-1
D: .
size: .
V: TRBV27
CDR3: CASSLQGLNTEAFF

J: TRBJ2-7
D: .
size: .
V: TRBV7-2
CDR3: CASSSTRQAYEQYF

J: TRBJ1-2
D: .
size: .
V: TRBV13
CDR3: CASSSAGASSYGYTF

J: TRBJ1-2
D: .
size: .
V: TRBV15
CDR3: CATSSEGGNTF

J: TRBJ2-6
D: TRBD1
size: .
V: TRBV4-3
CDR3: CASSQGSIRGLGSGANVLTF

J: TRBJ2-3
D: .
size: .
V: TRBV7-9
CDR3: CASSLTFLDTQYF

J: TRBJ2-5
D: TRBD1
size: .
V: TRBV9
CDR3: CASSVGWTGQETQYF

J: TRBJ2-3
D: .
size: .
V: TRBV15
CDR3: CATSRDPGDTQYF

J: TRBJ2-5
D: TRBD1
size: .
V: TRBV2
CDR3: CASSVDRARYQETQYF

J: TRBJ1-5
D: .
size: .
V: TRBV7-2
CDR3: CATAQSLNQPQHF

J: TRBJ1-2
D: TRBD1
size: .
V: TRBV7-2
CDR3: CASNALAPGTGVGGYTF

J: TRBJ2-1
D: TRBD2
size: .
V: TRBV29-1
CDR3: CSVVAGGASSYNEQFF

J: TRBJ2-5
D: .
size: few
V: TRBV7-2
CDR3: CASSLIGQNQETQYF

J: TRBJ2-7
D: .
size: .
V: TRBV7-9
CDR3: CASSLIGSEQYF

J: TRBJ2-1
D: .
size: .
V: TRBV5-1
CDR3: CASSHNTEEQFF

J: TRBJ1-1
D: .
size: few
V: TRBV7-9
CDR3: CASSLGGGAGRTEAFF

J: TRBJ2-7
D: .
size: .
V: TRBV25-1
CDR3: CASSETYEQYF

J: TRBJ2-7
D: .
size: .
V: TRBV9
CDR3: CASSVHPGGEQYF

J: TRBJ1-2
D: .
size: few
V: TRBV13
CDR3: CASSLGLQGYYGYTF

J: TRBJ2-3
D: TRBD2
size: .
V: TRBV28
CDR3: CASSSSGGRTDTQYF

J: TRBJ1-2
D: .
size: .
V: TRBV12-5
CDR3: CASGAGSAYGYTF

J: TRBJ2-4
D: TRBD1
size: .
V: TRBV5-1
CDR3: CASSTDGQVAKNIQYF

J: TRBJ2-1
D: TRBD1
size: once
V: TRBV15
CDR3: CATSGRDRNNEQFF

J: TRBJ1-2
D: .
size: .
V: TRBV30
CDR3: CAWSMDGWRGGYTF

J: TRBJ2-6
D: .
size: .
V: TRBV29-1
CDR3: CSVDGAGANVLTF

J: TRBJ2-2
D: .
size: .
V: TRBV7-8
CDR3: CASRARSGNTGELFF

J: TRBJ2-3
D: TRBD2
size: .
V: TRBV5-1
CDR3: CASSLGTSGGTDTQYF

J: TRBJ1-2
D: TRBD1
size: few
V: TRBV9
CDR3: CASSVGTGTGGYTF

J: TRBJ2-3
D: .
size: .
V: TRBV25-1
CDR3: CASSLNTGDTQYF

J: TRBJ1-4
D: .
size: .
V: TRBV27
CDR3: CASSRQGREEKLFF

J: TRBJ2-7
D: TRBD2
size: .
V: TRBV29-1
CDR3: CSVGTTYEQYF

J: TRBJ2-7
D: .
size: .
V: TRBV30
CDR3: CAWGTGTVISYEQYF

J: TRBJ1-1
D: .
size: few
V: TRBV29-1
CDR3: CSGGKPTRTEAFF

J: TRBJ2-5
D: TRBD1
size: .
V: TRBV5-6
CDR3: CASSQRTGRETQYF

J: TRBJ2-7
D: .
size: few
V: TRBV10-3
CDR3: CAISESRTAYEQYF